This TCR beta chain emerged from a study of blood T cell repertoires in COVID-19 (dated by TCRdb to 2020 to 2021). For the study in its entirety: Recovered participants in ImmuneRACE Cohort 3 were defined by two consecutive negative NP/OP PCR tests, clearance by a healthcare professional, or resolution of symptoms. Nearly every sample came with metadata listing a de-identified subject ID, COVID-19 status, age in years and sex. Deeply sampled blood TCRbeta repertoires from subjects exposed to, actively infected with, or recovered from COVID-19 were included in the dataset. Where HLA class I and class II types were available, the types were taken from metadata supplied by the sample provider, not from assay-based typing. Samples from collaborators originated in the United States, Italy and Spain and spanned both the acute and convalescent phases of COVID-19. The repertoires were released in a freely available public database meant as a resource for research on the immune response to SARS-CoV-2. The prospective study material was composed of cDNA or gDNA derived from T cells, B-cell-depleted T cells, or PBMCs. The samples were drawn from two sources: the first 160 participants of the ongoing ImmuneRACE study, and approximately 1,300 subjects contributed by 6 global collaborators.

TCRbeta CDR3 regions were amplified from genomic DNA by means of the immunoSEQ Assay, a bias-controlled multiplex PCR. The authors' analysis ran thus. The number of nucleated cells in each sample was estimated by amplification of reference gene primers within the assay. Sequence reads were collapsed and filtered to measure the absolute abundance of every unique TCRbeta CDR3 rearrangement. Productive Simpson clonality was computed per sample as the square root of Simpson's diversity index over productive rearrangements. The clones in this table, taken by TCRdb from immuneACCESS, are in-frame only. Not every clone is retained; where verified, under half of the shortfall comes from an unresolved V gene, and the cause of the rest is unknown. V, J and clone size are taken as reported in that table, and D and trimming were inferred from the DNA itself. This sample gives under 300,000 clones in total; 70% to 90% of them show up just once. The top ten hold roughly 2% of the sample.

There are 14 amino acids in the CDR3, from cysteine to phenylalanine inclusive. The DNA shown is the 42-base CDR3, in frame from base 1. From a lookup of the germline V gene, CDR1 and CDR2 are SGHTA and FQGNSA. This clone was seen just once. The specificity of this receptor is unknown. Sequence at one end of the junction differs from germline and may be a read error. Overall study outcomes, separate from this receptor: The amount of clinical and demographic metadata varied by source and participant and was provided uncurated.

Participants in the prospective study were aged 18 to 89 years, lived in under 30 United States geographic areas, and enrolled through a virtual design. To assign participants to cohorts, the prospective study relied on clinical history that participants themselves reported in a screening survey and a study questionnaire. In the prospective study, mobile phlebotomists collected whole blood, serum and a nasopharyngeal or oropharyngeal swab from each participant. Prospective study participants could optionally give additional blood draws and questionnaires over a roughly two-month period. Blood samples from the prospective study were shipped frozen or at room temperature prior to DNA extraction.

The TCR was taken from an older woman in a cohort exposed to, infected with or recovered from COVID-19 (not recorded which). Sequenced material: PBMCs or T cells enriched from blood (not recorded which). In this chain, TRBV7-2 is recombined with TRBJ1-2; the D region possibly corresponds to TRBD1 (5 bases align). The DNA is TGTGCCAGCAGCTTATATAGCTGGCAGGGCGGCGTAGACTTC. Its protein product is CASSLYSWQGGVDF.